This T cell receptor beta chain was sequenced in a study of PD-1 blockade in classical Hodgkin lymphoma. Findings and caveats of the study: Patients with an early start, nivolumab under 1 year after ASCT, were excluded. Relapsed/refractory patients reportedly had lower baseline diversity than newly diagnosed patients. Baseline diversity was lower in partial responders and progressors than complete responders.

Only in-frame clones appear in the TCRdb table, and some are missing; sequencing was by immunoSEQ multiplex PCR. The table lists some 12,000 clones, approximately 71% of them singletons. In regard to this clone: Antigen specificity is unknown.

Every patient had relapsed following autologous stem cell transplantation, and cohorts differed in brentuximab vedotin exposure. Sequencing was performed on peripheral blood mononuclear cells (PBMCs), taken at baseline. The sequence came from a human donor with classical Hodgkin lymphoma.

This chain's CDR3 is CASSTDRTNTGELFF. CDR3 sequence (DNA): TGTGCCAGCAGCACGGACAGGACGAACACCGGGGAGCTGTTTTTT. V usage is TRBV7-2 and J usage is TRBJ2-2; 7 bases match TRBD1. From germline, CDR1 is SGHTA and CDR2 FQGNSA. V was pared by 5 bases and J by 0 bases, with 3 bases of the junction left unmatched. The CDR3 runs to 15 residues.